The 28 T cell receptor beta chains below all came from one sample that was sequenced in a study of siplizumab effects on memory and regulatory T cells (dated by TCRdb to the late 2010s). The receptor library was made with the immunoSEQ multiplex PCR assay. Entries here come from immuneACCESS through TCRdb and include only in-frame sequences with V and J called. Some clones fail to appear in such tables; in the studies checked, an unresolved V gene covers under half of the shortfall, and the cause of the remainder is unknown. Here the sample has 60,000 to 70,000 clones; roughly 88% occur a single time. The ten biggest clones cover 1.7% of the sample. Specimen: Tregs sorted from blood. These receptors came from a human donor in good health.

This clone was counted once. The V and J genes are TRBV5-1 and TRBJ2-3; D gene uncertain. Trimming left V 1 base short and J 6 bases short, with 12 bases between. CDR1 and CDR2 from the germline V gene are SGHRS and YFSETQ. This CDR3 is built from 14 residues. CDR3 amino acids: CASSLSLETDTQYF. CDR3 bases: TGCGCCAGCAGCTTGTCGCTAGAAACCGATACGCAGTATTTT.

This clone has only one observation. The DNA for the CDR3 is TGTGCCAGCAGTTCCCTGGGGTTACTCAATTCACCCCTCCACTTT. Translated: CASSSLGLLNSPLHF. The J gene is TRBJ1-6, the V gene TRBV27; D gene unclear. CDR1 MNHEY and CDR2 SMNVEV come from the germline V gene (reference sequence). This CDR3 comprises 15 residues. The ends were cut back, 4 bases at V and 7 bases at J, with 14 bases in the middle.

This chain uses TRBV2 with TRBJ2-4, with 11 bases identical to TRBD2. With 6 bases clipped from V and 0 bases from J, the junction kept 10 bases outside the gene matches. The CDR3 is 18 residues long. CDR1 is SNHLY and CDR2 is FYNNEI in the germline V gene. CDR3 sequence reads: CASSKGLAGLRAKNIQYF. As DNA, the CDR3 is TGTGCCAGCAGCAAAGGACTAGCGGGTTTAAGAGCCAAAAACATTCAGTACTTC.

The chain links TRBV10-1 to TRBJ2-3; tentatively, D is TRBD1 or TRBD2 (6 bases each). Germline lookup yields CDR1 WNHNN and CDR2 SYGVQD (reference sequence). The CDR3 sequence is 15 residues long. V was shortened by 6 bases and J by 2 bases, with 15 bases between the two germline ends. CDR3 region: CASRREAGATDTQYF. The CDR3 bases are TGCGCCAGCAGGAGGGAGGCAGGGGCCACAGATACGCAGTATTTT.

The V call is TRBV18, the J call TRBJ2-6; 9 bases align to TRBD1. Unmatched junction bases numbered 13, after V lost 3 bases and J lost 4 bases. The CDR3 runs to 19 residues. Germline values: CDR1 KGHSH, CDR2 LQKENI. The CDR3 spells CASSPMGQGKVAGANVLTF. CDR3 bases: TGTGCCAGCTCACCTATGGGACAGGGTAAGGTAGCCGGGGCCAACGTCCTGACTTTC.

This chain links TRBV2 with TRBJ2-3; 10 nucleotides line up with TRBD1. The CDR3 is 14 residues long. V was clipped by 5 bases and J by 3 bases; unmatched bases: 2. Germline lookup yields CDR1 SNHLY and CDR2 FYNNEI. Written as DNA, the CDR3 is TGTGCCAGCAGTTGGACAGGGGGTACAGATACGCAGTATTTT. It yields the protein CASSWTGGTDTQYF.

This chain links TRBV20-1 with TRBJ2-2; D uncertain. Per germline, CDR1 DFQATT and CDR2 SNEGSKA (reference sequence). There are 9 residues in the CDR3. CDR3 sequence: CRNTGELFF. CDR3 DNA: TGCAGAAACACCGGGGAGCTGTTTTTT.

This chain uses TRBV28 with TRBJ1-2; D remains unclear. Trimming shortened V by 6 bases and J by 5 bases, and 16 bases separated the two germline ends. Germline lookup yields CDR1 MDHEN and CDR2 SYDVKM. This CDR3 is 14 amino acids long. CDR3 residues: CASSEEFFSYGYTF. The CDR3 DNA sequence: TGTGCCAGCAGCGAAGAGTTTTTCTCGTATGGCTACACCTTC.

The genes are TRBV27 and TRBJ2-1; D gene ambiguous. V lost 7 bases to trimming and J lost 7 bases, with 11 bases between them. The CDR3 covers 12 residues. The germline CDR1 and CDR2 sequences are MNHEY and SMNVEV (reference sequence). CDR3 nucleotides: TGTGCCAGCACCCCCGATGGGAATGAGCAGTTCTTC. Its translation: CASTPDGNEQFF.

The chain uses TRBV19 and TRBJ1-5; possible D gene TRBD1, 5 bases. This CDR3 spans 15 amino acids. Between the trimmed V and J ends, which lost 4 bases and 6 bases, there was a span of 16 bases. In germline, CDR1 is LNHDA, CDR2 SQIVND (reference sequence). CDR3 sequence reads: CASSKLPGTGQPQHF. CDR3 DNA sequence: TGTGCCAGTAGTAAACTTCCAGGGACGGGTCAGCCCCAGCATTTT.

J is TRBJ2-7 and V is TRBV6-5; D is perhaps TRBD2 (6 bases). Trimming shortened V by 2 bases and J by 3 bases, and 14 bases separated the two germline ends. This CDR3 has 15 amino acids. Germline values: CDR1 MNHEY, CDR2 SVGAGI. The chain's CDR3 is CASSYAGGIDYEQYF. The CDR3 DNA sequence: TGTGCCAGCAGTTACGCCGGAGGGATCGACTACGAGCAGTACTTC.

This chain connects TRBV7-3 to TRBJ2-2; D is perhaps TRBD1 (5 bases). Germline values: CDR1 SGHTA, CDR2 FQGTGA. The CDR3 is 15 residues long. Trimming removed 5 bases from V and 1 base from J, with 11 bases in between. CDR3 residues: CASSRLGQNTGELFF. The CDR3 coding sequence is TGTGCCAGCAGCAGACTTGGACAGAACACCGGGGAGCTGTTTTTT.

The chain combines TRBV19 with TRBJ2-2; 7 bases fit TRBD2. V was clipped by 3 bases and J by 4 bases; unmatched bases: 8. The length of the CDR3 is 16 residues. Germline CDR1 LNHDA, CDR2 SQIVND (reference sequence). CDR3 amino acids: CASSIGRERSTGELFF. CDR3 nucleotides: TGTGCCAGTAGTATCGGGCGGGAGAGGAGCACCGGGGAGCTGTTTTTT.

The gene calls are TRBV5-8 and TRBJ2-5; the D gene could be TRBD1 or TRBD2 (5 bases each). V was shortened by 0 bases and J by 2 bases, with 11 bases between the two germline ends. Germline V gene lookup returns CDR1 SGHTS and CDR2 YDEGEE. There are 15 residues in the CDR3. The CDR3 loop reads CASSLGDGAQETQYF. The CDR3 coding sequence is TGTGCCAGCAGCTTGGGGGACGGGGCTCAAGAGACCCAGTACTTC.

The chain couples TRBV11-3 to TRBJ2-6; D is uncertain. In germline, CDR1 is SGHNT, CDR2 YENEEA. The CDR3 covers 14 residues. V lost 5 bases and J lost 1, with 6 bases in between. CDR3 sequence reads: CASSRRSGANVLTF. DNA for the CDR3: TGTGCCAGCAGCCGACGTTCTGGGGCCAACGTCCTGACTTTC.

The V and J genes are TRBV7-2 and TRBJ2-7, with D perhaps being TRBD1 or TRBD2 (5 bases each). Per germline, CDR1 SGHTA and CDR2 FQGNSA. Trimming left V 3 bases short and J 2 bases short, with 8 bases between. This CDR3 has 13 residues. This CDR3 is CASSLGDPYEQYF. As DNA, the CDR3 is TGTGCCAGCAGCTTGGGGGACCCCTACGAGCAGTACTTC. The full variable domain, rest sourced from reference TRBV7-2 and TRBJ2-7, is GAGVSQSPSNKVTEKGKDVELRCDPISGHTALYWYRQSLGQGLEFLIYFQGNSAPDKSGLPSDRFSAERTGGSVSTLTIQRTQQEDSAVYLCASSLGDPYEQYFGPGTRLTVT.

The chain combines TRBV6-4 with TRBJ2-7, with 8 bases aligning to TRBD2. Trimming at V came to 6 bases and at J to 3 bases, leaving 10 bases not matched to a gene. There are 15 residues in the CDR3. Germline CDR1 is MRHNA and CDR2 is SNTAGT. The CDR3 region is CASSVRASGLYEQYF. The CDR3 DNA is TGTGCCAGCAGCGTTAGGGCTAGCGGGCTCTACGAGCAGTACTTC.

This clone was seen just once. The rearrangement joins TRBV6-6 to TRBJ1-2; maybe TRBD1 (5 bases). This CDR3 has 14 residues. Between the trimmed V and J ends, which lost 4 bases and 5 bases, there was a span of 14 bases. Per the germline V gene, CDR1 is MNHNY and CDR2 is SVGAGI (reference sequence). The CDR3, as DNA: TGTGCCAGCAGTTCATTCAGGGTAGGGTATGGCTACACCTTC. Translated, it gives CASSSFRVGYGYTF.

This rearrangement joins TRBV9 to TRBJ2-3, with D perhaps given as TRBD1 or TRBD2 (7 bases each). V lost 10 bases and J lost 4, with 16 bases in between. Germline lookup yields CDR1 SGDLS and CDR2 YYNGEE. The CDR3 consists of 13 residues. Here the CDR3 reads CASQGGIADTQYF. The DNA of the CDR3 is TGTGCCTCCCAGGGGGGGATCGCAGATACGCAGTATTTT.

The genes are TRBV5-1 and TRBJ2-2, with 9 nucleotides matching TRBD2. Germline trimming cut 1 base from V and 7 bases from J; bases unmatched to any gene: 11. Germline CDR1 is SGHRS and CDR2 is YFSETQ. This CDR3 has 17 residues. In DNA, the CDR3 is TGCGCCAGCAGCTTGACGCGGGCTAGCGGGATCGTCGGGGAGCTGTTTTTT. Amino acid sequence: CASSLTRASGIVGELFF.

This clone has just one count. The J gene is TRBJ1-5, the V gene TRBV10-3; D is uncertain. V was pared by 2 bases and J by 0 bases, with 5 bases between. The CDR3 has 14 residues. Germline CDR1 ENHRY, CDR2 SYGVKD. The CDR3 reads CAISEDNSNQPQHF. DNA for the CDR3: TGTGCCATCAGTGAGGACAATAGCAATCAGCCCCAGCATTTT.

The chain recombines TRBV18 with TRBJ2-2; 7 bases map to TRBD1. CDR3 size: 15 residues. Germline loops: CDR1 KGHSH, CDR2 LQKENI. V lost 3 bases and J lost 1; bases outside the gene matches: 2. The CDR3 nucleotides read TGTGCCAGCTCACCGCGACAGGGGAACACCGGGGAGCTGTTTTTT. Its protein is CASSPRQGNTGELFF.

There are a few counts of this clone. The chain joins TRBV9 to TRBJ1-5; D perhaps matches TRBD1 (5 bases). V was trimmed by 0 bases and J by 2 bases, leaving 6 bases between them. Germline lookup yields CDR1 SGDLS and CDR2 YYNGEE. The CDR3 totals 14 residues. This chain's CDR3 is CASSVGGGNQPQHF. CDR3 DNA: TGTGCCAGCAGCGTAGGGGGGGGCAATCAGCCCCAGCATTTT.

The chain joins TRBV5-6 to TRBJ2-5; possibly TRBD2 for D (5 bases). V lost 1 base to trimming and J lost 3 bases, with 10 bases between them. CDR3 length: 14 amino acids. The germline V gene has CDR1 SGHDT and CDR2 YYEEEE. The CDR3 nucleotides read TGTGCCAGCAGCTTGTTAGCGTCAAAAGAGACCCAGTACTTC. Encoded protein: CASSLLASKETQYF.

This chain joins TRBV29-1 and TRBJ2-3, with D possibly matching TRBD1 (6 bases). The CDR3 is 13 residues long. The germline V and J ends were trimmed by 8 bases and 1 base, with 13 bases remaining between them. CDR1 is SQVTM and CDR2 is ANQGSEA in the germline V gene. The CDR3, as DNA: TGCAGCTCCGACTCAGGGGGCACAGATACGCAGTATTTT. Amino acids: CSSDSGGTDTQYF.

V usage is TRBV4-1 and J usage is TRBJ1-4; D is ambiguous. The CDR3 length is 12 residues. CDR1 is MGHRA, CDR2 YSYEKL, per germline. Trimming took 0 bases from V and 8 from J, leaving 4 bases between them. CDR3: CASSQEEEKLFF. The CDR3 DNA reads TGCGCCAGCAGCCAAGAGGAGGAAAAACTGTTTTTT.

The rearrangement links TRBV27 to TRBJ1-1, with 7 bases identical to TRBD1. The germline CDR1 and CDR2 sequences are MNHEY and SMNVEV (reference sequence). The CDR3 is 15 amino acids. J lost 1 base, V lost 4 bases, and 6 bases had no gene match. The CDR3 DNA follows: TGTGCCAGCAGTTCGCGGACAGGTTGGAACACTGAAGCTTTCTTT. This sequence encodes CASSSRTGWNTEAFF.

J is TRBJ2-7 and V is TRBV6-6; 9 bases map to TRBD1. The germline V gene encodes CDR1 MNHNY and CDR2 SVGAGI (reference sequence). The trim removed 5 bases at V and 6 bases at J, leaving 5 bases unmatched. This CDR3 region has 13 residues. In DNA, the CDR3 is TGTGCCAGCAGTGGGGGGACAGGGCGCGAGCAGTACTTC. This gives the protein CASSGGTGREQYF.